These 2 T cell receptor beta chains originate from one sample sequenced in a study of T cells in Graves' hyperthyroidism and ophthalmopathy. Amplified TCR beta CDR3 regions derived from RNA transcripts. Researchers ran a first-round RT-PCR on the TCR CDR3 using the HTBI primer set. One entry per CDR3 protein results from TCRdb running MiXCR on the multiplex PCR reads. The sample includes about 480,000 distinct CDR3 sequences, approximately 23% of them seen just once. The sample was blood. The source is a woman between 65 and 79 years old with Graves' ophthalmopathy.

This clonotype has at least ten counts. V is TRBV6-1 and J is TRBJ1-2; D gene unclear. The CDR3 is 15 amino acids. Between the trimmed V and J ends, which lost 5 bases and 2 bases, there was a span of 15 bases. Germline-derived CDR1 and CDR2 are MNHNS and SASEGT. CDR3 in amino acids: CASSYITALNYGYTF. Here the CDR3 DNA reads TGTGCCAGCAGTTATATCACAGCCCTAAACTATGGCTACACCTTC.

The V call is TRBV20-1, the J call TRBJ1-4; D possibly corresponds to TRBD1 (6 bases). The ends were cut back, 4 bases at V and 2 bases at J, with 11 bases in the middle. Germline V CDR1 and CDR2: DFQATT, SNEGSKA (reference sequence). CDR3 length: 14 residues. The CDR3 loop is CSAMQGSTNEKLFF. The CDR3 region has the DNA TGCAGTGCTATGCAGGGGTCTACTAATGAAAAACTGTTTTTT.